This T cell receptor (beta chain) was recorded in a study of post-analysis software for immune sequencing data. In the study overall: Included courses were relapsing-remitting and secondary progressive multiple sclerosis; progressive-relapsing multiple sclerosis was also included. General study findings and limits: Several TRBV segments (TRBV5-6, TRBV5-1 and TRBV20-1 among them) occurred more frequently in patients than in controls. Analysis by F measure revealed that same-batch samples clustered strongly together.

Included in the TCR beta cDNA libraries were unique molecular identifiers. TCRdb recomputed calls from the PCR reads with MiXCR, one row per CDR3 protein. In the table there are about 540,000 distinct CDR3 sequences, 30% to 40% of which are singletons. Germline V gene lookup returns CDR1 SGHRS and CDR2 YFSETQ. With V trimmed by 0 bases and J by 3 bases, 4 bases remained unmatched. The CDR3 covers 15 residues. Details on this clonotype: Its antigen is not known.

The sample was blood. The rearrangement uses TRBV5-1 and TRBJ2-3, with 7 bases lining up with TRBD1. The receptor's source is a girl aged 2-17 years with multiple sclerosis. In DNA form, the CDR3 reads TGCGCCAGCAGCTTGGGTCCGGGACAGACAGATACGCAGTATTTT. It specifies CASSLGPGQTDTQYF. Full variable domain (missing parts from reference TRBV5-1 and TRBJ2-3): KAGVTQTPRYLIKTRGQQVTLSCSPISGHRSVSWYQQTPGQGLQFLFEYFSETQRNKGNFPGRFSGRQFSNSRSEMNVSTLELGDSALYLCASSLGPGQTDTQYFGPGTRLTVL.